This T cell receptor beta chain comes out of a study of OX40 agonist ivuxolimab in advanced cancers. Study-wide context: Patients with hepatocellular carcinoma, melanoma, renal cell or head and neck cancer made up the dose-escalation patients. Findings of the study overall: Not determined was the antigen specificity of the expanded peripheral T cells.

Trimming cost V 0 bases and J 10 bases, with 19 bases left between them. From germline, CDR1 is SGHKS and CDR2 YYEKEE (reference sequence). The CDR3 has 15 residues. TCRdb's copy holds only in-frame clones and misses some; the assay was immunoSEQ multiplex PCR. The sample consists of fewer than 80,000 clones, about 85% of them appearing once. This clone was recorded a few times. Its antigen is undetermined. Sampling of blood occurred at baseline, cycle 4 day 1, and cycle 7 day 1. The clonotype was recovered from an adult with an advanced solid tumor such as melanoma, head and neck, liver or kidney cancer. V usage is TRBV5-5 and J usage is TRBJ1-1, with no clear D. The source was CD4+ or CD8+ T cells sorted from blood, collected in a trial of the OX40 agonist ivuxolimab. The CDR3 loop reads CASSLVVAAAGGAFF. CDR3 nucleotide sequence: TGTGCCAGCAGCTTGGTGGTGGCAGCCGCGGGCGGAGCTTTCTTT. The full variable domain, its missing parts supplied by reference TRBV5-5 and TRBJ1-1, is DAGVTQSPTHLIKTRGQQVTLRCSPISGHKSVSWYQQVLGQGPQFIFQYYEKEERGRGNFPDRFSARQFPNYSSELNVNALLLGDSALYLCASSLVVAAAGGAFFGQGTRLTVV.